This T cell receptor beta chain appears in the sequencing data of a study of T cells of healthy individuals. Losses at the gene ends were 6 bases for V and 7 bases for J; bases not matched to a gene: 11. The germline V gene has CDR1 MNHEY and CDR2 SVGEGT. The CDR3 length is 15 residues. This clonotype was detected a few times. TCRdb re-analysed the 5' RACE reads in MiXCR, keeping a single row per CDR3 protein. This sample yields under 70,000 distinct CDR3 sequences, of which about 15% are seen a single time; about 16% belongs to the top ten. This receptor was taken from a human donor in good health. V and J are TRBV6-2 or TRBV6-3 and TRBJ2-1, with TRBD2 identical over 8 bases. The CDR3 loop is CASSPPGLVKNEQFF. For the CDR3, the DNA is TGTGCCAGCAGCCCACCGGGACTAGTGAAAAATGAGCAGTTCTTC.